Included here is one TCR beta chain sequence, with context. Its target is not known. The record originates from a study of CD4 T cells in relation to SARS-CoV-2 and coronaviruses. V gave up 7 bases and J gave up 8 bases; unmatched junction bases: 11. CDR3 length equals 14 residues. CDR1 is GTSNPN, CDR2 SVGIG, per germline (reference sequence). Only in-frame clones appear in the TCRdb table, and some are missing; sequencing was by immunoSEQ multiplex PCR. The sample yields about 36,000 clones, approximately 83% seen once. Study findings and constraints: Crossreactive clones expanded significantly less to SARS-CoV-2 than monoreactive clones.

Sequencing used naive CD4+ T cells from PBMCs, cultured in vitro. Documented subset: naive CD4+ T cells isolated by negative enrichment. The TCR sequence derives from an adult with COVID-19. The chain couples TRBV30 to TRBJ1-6; 7 nucleotides agree with TRBD1. The CDR3 spells CAYLLGQMDSPLHF. CDR3 in DNA: TGTGCCTACCTCCTGGGACAGATGGATTCACCCCTCCACTTT. The full variable domain, rest sourced from reference TRBV30 and TRBJ1-6, is SQTIHQWPATLVQPVGSPLSLECTVEGTSNPNLYWYRQAAGRGLQLLFYSVGIGQISSEVPQNLSASRPQDRQFILSSKKLLLSDSGFYLCAYLLGQMDSPLHFGNGTRLTVT.